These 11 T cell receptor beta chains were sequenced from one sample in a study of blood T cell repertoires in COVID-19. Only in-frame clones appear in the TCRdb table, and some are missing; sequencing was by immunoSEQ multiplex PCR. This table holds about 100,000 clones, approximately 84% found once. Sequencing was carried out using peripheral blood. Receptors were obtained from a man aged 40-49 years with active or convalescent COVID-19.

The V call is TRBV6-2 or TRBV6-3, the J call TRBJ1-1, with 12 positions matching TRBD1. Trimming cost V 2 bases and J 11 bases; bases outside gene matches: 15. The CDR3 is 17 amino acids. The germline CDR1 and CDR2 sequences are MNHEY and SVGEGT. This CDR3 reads CASSYPLGTGGFVVAFF. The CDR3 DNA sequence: TGTGCCAGCAGTTACCCCCTCGGGACAGGGGGCTTTGTCGTGGCTTTCTTT.

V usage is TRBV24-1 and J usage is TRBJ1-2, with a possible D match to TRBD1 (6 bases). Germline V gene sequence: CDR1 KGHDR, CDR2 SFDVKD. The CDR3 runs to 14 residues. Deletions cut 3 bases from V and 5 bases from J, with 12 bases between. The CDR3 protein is CATSDATTGYGYTF. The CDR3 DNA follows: TGTGCCACCAGTGATGCTACTACAGGGTATGGCTACACCTTC.

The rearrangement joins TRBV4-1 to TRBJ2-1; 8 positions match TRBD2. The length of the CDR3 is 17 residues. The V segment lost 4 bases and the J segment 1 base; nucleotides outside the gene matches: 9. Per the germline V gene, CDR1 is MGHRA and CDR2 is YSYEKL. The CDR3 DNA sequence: TGCGCCAGCAGCCCCGGAACGGGGGGGCCGTCCTACAATGAGCAGTTCTTC. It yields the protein CASSPGTGGPSYNEQFF.

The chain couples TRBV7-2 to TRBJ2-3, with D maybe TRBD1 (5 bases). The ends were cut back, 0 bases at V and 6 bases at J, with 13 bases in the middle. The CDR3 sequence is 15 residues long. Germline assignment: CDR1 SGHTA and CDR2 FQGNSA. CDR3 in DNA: TGTGCCAGCAGCTTAGCGCTTGCAGGGCGCGATACGCAGTATTTT. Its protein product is CASSLALAGRDTQYF.

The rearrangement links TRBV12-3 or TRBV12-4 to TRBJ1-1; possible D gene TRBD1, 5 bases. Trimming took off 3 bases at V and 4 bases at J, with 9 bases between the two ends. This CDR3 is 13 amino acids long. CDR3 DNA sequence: TGTGCCAGCAGTTTGTGGGGGGGCACTGAAGCTTTCTTT. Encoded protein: CASSLWGGTEAFF.

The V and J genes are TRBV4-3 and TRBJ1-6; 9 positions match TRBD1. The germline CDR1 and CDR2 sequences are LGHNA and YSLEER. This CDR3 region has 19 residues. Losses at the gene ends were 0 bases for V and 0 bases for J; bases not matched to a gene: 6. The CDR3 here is CASSQDGTGTPSYNSPLHF. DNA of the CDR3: TGCGCCAGCAGCCAAGATGGGACAGGGACCCCCTCCTATAATTCACCCCTCCACTTT.

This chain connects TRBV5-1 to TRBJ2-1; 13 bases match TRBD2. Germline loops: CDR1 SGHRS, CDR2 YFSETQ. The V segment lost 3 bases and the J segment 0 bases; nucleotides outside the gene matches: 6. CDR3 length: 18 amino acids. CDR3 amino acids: CASSSLAGGPLSYNEQFF. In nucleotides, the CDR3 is TGCGCCAGCAGCTCACTAGCGGGGGGGCCCCTCTCCTACAATGAGCAGTTCTTC.

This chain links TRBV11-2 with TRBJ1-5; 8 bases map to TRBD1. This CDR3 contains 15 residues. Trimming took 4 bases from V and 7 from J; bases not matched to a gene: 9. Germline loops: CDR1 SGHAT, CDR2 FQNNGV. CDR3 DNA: TGTGCCAGCAGCTCCCGAGCAGGGGGCTCACAGCCCCAGCATTTT. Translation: CASSSRAGGSQPQHF.

The CDR3 loop reads CASSSSSGAVTGELFF. In nucleotides, the CDR3 is TGCGCCAGCAGCTCCTCATCAGGGGCGGTCACCGGGGAGCTGTTTTTT. The chain carries TRBV5-1 and TRBJ2-2, with D possibly being TRBD1 (6 bases). CDR1 SGHRS and CDR2 YFSETQ come from the germline V gene. The CDR3 is 16 residues long. The V end was cut by 3 bases, the J end by 4 bases, with 16 bases between.

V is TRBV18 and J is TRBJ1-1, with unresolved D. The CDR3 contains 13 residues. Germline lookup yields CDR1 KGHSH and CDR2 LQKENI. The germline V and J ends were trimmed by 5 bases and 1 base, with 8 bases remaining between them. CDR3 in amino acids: CASSTTGNTEAFF. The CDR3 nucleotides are TGTGCCAGCTCAACCACGGGGAACACTGAAGCTTTCTTT.

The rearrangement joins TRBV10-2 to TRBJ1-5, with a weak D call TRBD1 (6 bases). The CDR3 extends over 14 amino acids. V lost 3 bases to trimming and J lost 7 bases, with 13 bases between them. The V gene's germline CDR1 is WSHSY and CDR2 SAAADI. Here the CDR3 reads CASSDRGSNQPQHF. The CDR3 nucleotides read TGCGCCAGCAGTGATAGGGGGTCCAACCAGCCCCAGCATTTT.